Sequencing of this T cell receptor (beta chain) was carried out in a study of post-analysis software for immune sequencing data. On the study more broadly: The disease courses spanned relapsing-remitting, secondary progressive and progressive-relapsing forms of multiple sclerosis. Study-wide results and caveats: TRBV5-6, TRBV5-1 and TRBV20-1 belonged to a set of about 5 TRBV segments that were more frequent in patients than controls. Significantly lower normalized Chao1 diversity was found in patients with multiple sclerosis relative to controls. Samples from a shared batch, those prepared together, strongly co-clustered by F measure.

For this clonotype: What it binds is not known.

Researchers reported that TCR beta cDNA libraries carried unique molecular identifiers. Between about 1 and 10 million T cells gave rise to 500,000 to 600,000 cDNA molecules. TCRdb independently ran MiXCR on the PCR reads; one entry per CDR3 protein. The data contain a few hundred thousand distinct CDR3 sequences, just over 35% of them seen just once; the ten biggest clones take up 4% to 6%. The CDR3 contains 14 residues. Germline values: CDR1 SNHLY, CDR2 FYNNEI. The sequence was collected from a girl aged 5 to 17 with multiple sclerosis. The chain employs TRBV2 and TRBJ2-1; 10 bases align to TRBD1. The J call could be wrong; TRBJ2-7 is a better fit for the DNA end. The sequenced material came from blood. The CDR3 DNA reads TGTGCCAGCAGTAGGGACAGGGGTTTCGACGAGCAGTACTTC. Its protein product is CASSRDRGFDEQYF.